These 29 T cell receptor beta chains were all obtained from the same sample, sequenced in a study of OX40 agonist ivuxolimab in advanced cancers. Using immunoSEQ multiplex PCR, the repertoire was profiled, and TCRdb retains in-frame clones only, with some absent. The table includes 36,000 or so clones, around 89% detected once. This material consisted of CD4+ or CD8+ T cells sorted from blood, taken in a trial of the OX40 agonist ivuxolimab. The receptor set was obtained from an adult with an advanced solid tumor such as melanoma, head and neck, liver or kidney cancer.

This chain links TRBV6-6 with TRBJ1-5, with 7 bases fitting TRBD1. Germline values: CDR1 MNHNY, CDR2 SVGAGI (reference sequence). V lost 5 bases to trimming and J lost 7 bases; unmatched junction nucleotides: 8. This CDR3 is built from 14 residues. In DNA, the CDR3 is TGTGCCAGCAGTCAGGGACAGCTCTCGCAGCCCCAGCATTTT. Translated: CASSQGQLSQPQHF.

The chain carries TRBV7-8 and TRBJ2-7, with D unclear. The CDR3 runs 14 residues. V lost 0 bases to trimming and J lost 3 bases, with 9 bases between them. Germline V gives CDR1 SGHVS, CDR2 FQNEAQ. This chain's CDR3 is CASSLAGSVYEQYF. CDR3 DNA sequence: TGTGCCAGCAGCTTAGCGGGCTCAGTCTACGAGCAGTACTTC.

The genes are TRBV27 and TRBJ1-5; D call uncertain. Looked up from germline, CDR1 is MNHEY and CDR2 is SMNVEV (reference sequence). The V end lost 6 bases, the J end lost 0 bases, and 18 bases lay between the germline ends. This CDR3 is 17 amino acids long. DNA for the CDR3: TGTGCCAGCAGACCCGGACTCTTACGGGATAGCAATCAGCCCCAGCATTTT. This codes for CASRPGLLRDSNQPQHF.

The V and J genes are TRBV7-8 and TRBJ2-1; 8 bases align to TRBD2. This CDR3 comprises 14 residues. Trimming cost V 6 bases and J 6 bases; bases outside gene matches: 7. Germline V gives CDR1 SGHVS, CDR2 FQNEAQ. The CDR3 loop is CASSPPGRANEQFF. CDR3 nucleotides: TGTGCCAGCAGTCCCCCCGGGAGGGCCAATGAGCAGTTCTTC. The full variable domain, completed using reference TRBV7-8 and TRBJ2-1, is GAGVSQSPRYKVAKRGQDVALRCDPISGHVSLFWYQQALGQGPEFLTYFQNEAQLDKSGLPSDRFFAERPEGSVSTLKIQRTQQEDSAVYLCASSPPGRANEQFFGPGTRLTVL.

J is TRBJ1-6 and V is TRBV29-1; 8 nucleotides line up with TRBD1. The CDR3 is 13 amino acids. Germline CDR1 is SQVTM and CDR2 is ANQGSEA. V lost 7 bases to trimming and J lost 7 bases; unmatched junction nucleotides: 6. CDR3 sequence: CSARTGTNSPLHF. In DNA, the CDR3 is TGCAGCGCCAGGACAGGGACGAATTCACCCCTCCACTTT.

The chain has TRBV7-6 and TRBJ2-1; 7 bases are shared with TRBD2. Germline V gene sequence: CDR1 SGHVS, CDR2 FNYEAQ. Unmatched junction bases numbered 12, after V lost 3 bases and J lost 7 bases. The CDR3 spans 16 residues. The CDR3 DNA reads TGTGCCAGCAGCTTTAGATACGATCGGGAGGAGAATGAGCAGTTCTTC. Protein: CASSFRYDREENEQFF.

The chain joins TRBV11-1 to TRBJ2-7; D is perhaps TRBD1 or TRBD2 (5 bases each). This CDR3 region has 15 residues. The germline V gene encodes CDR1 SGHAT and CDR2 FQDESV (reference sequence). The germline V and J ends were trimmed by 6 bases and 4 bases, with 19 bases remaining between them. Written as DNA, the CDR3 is TGTGCCAGCAGTCGAATCACAGGTCCGGGGTACGAGCAGTACTTC. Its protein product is CASSRITGPGYEQYF.

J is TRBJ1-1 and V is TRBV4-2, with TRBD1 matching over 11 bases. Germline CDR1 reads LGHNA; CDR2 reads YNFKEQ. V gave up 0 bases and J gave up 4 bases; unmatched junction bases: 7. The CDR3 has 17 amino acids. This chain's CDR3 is CASSQEGQGALSTEAFF. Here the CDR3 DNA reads TGTGCCAGCAGCCAAGAAGGACAGGGGGCCCTGAGCACTGAAGCTTTCTTT.

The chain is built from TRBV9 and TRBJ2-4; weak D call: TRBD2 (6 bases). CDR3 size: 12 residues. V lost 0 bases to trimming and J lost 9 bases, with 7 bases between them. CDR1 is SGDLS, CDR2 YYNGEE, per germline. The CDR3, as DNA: TGTGCCAGCAGCGTAGAGGGAGGCATTCAGTACTTC. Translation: CASSVEGGIQYF.

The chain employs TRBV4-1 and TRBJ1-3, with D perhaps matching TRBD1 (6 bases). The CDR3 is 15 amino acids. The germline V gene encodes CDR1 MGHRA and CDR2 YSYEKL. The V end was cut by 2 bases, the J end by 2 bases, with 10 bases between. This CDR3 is CASSQRTVAGNTIYF. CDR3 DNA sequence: TGCGCCAGCAGCCAAAGGACAGTGGCTGGAAACACCATATATTTT.

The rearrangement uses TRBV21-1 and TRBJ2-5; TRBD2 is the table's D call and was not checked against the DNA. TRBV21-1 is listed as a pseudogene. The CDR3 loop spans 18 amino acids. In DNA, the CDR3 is TGTGCCAGCAGCAAAGCGGGGGGTACTAGCGGGGTCCAAGAGACCCAGTACTTC. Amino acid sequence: CASSKAGGTSGVQETQYF.

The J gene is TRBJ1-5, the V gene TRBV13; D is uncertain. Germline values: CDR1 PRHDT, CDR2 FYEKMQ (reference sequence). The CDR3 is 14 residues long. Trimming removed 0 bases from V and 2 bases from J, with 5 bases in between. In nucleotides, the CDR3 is TGTGCCAGCAGCTTAGGGGCAGGCAATCAGCCCCAGCATTTT. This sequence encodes CASSLGAGNQPQHF.

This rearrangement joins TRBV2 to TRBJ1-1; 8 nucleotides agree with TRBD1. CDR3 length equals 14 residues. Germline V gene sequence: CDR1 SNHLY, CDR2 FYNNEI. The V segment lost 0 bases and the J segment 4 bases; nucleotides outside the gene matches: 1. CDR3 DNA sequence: TGTGCCAGCAGTGAAGCGGGGACAGGCACTGAAGCTTTCTTT. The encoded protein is CASSEAGTGTEAFF.

CDR3 sequence (DNA): TGCGCCAGCAGCTTGGTGGCATTCCAAGAGACCCAGTACTTC. Its translation is CASSLVAFQETQYF. The chain employs TRBV5-1 and TRBJ2-5; D gene ambiguous. V lost 0 bases, J lost 1 base, and 7 bases lay in between. CDR1 and CDR2 (germline): SGHRS, YFSETQ. The CDR3 covers 14 residues.

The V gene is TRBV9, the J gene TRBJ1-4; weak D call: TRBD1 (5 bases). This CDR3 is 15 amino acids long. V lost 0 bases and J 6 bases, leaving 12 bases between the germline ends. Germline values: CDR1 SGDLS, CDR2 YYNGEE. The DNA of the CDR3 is TGTGCCAGCAGCGTAGAGGCAGGGAGTGATGAAAAACTGTTTTTT. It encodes CASSVEAGSDEKLFF.

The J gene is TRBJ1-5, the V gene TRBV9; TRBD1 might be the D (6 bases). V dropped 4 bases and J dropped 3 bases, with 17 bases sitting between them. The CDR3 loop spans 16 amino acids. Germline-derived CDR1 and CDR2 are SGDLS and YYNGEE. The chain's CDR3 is CASSRGDNRFNQPQHF. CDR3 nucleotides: TGTGCCAGCAGCAGAGGGGACAACCGATTCAATCAGCCCCAGCATTTT. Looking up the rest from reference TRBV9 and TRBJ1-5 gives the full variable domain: DSGVTQTPKHLITATGQRVTLRCSPRSGDLSVYWYQQSLDQGLQFLIQYYNGEERAKGNILERFSAQQFPDLHSELNLSSLELGDSALYFCASSRGDNRFNQPQHFGDGTRLSIL.

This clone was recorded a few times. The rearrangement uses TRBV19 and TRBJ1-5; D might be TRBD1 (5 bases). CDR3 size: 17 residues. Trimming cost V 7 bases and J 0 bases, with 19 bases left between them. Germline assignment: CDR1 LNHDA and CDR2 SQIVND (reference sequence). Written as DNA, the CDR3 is TGTGCCAGTAACGGAGGGGATGGAGATTATAGCAATCAGCCCCAGCATTTT. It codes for CASNGGDGDYSNQPQHF. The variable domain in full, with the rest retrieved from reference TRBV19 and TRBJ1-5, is DGGITQSPKYLFRKEGQNVTLSCEQNLNHDAMYWYRQDPGQGLRLIYYSQIVNDFQKGDIAEGYSVSREKKESFPLTVTSAQKNPTAFYLCASNGGDGDYSNQPQHFGDGTRLSIL.

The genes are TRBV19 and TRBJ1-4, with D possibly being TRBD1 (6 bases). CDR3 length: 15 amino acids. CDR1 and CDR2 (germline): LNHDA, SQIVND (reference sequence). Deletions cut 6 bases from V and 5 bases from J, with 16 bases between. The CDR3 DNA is TGTGCCAGTAGACCGAACAGGGCGTTAAATGAAAAACTGTTTTTT. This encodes CASRPNRALNEKLFF.

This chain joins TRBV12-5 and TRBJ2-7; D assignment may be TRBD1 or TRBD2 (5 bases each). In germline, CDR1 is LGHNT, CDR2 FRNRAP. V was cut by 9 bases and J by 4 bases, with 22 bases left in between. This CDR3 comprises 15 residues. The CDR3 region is CARPLPGQACYEQYF. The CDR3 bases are TGTGCTAGACCCCTACCGGGGCAGGCATGTTACGAGCAGTACTTC.

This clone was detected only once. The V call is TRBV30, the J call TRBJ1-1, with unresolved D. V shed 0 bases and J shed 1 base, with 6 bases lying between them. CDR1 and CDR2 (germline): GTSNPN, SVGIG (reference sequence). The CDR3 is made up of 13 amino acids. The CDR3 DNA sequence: TGTGCCTGGAGTGTCTGGGGGAACACTGAAGCTTTCTTT. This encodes CAWSVWGNTEAFF.

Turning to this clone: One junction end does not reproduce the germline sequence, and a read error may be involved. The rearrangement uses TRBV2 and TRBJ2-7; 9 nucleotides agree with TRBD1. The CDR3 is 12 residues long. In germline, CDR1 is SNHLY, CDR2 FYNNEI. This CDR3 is CASSGPRQGGHF. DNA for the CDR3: TGTGCCAGCAGTGGGCCAAGACAGGGGGGGCACTTC.

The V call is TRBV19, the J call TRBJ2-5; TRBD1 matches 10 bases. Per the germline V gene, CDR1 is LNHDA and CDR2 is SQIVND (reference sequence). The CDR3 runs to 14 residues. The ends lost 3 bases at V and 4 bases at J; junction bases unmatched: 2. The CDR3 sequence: CASSIGQGGETQYF. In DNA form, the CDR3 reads TGTGCCAGTAGTATTGGACAGGGGGGAGAGACCCAGTACTTC.

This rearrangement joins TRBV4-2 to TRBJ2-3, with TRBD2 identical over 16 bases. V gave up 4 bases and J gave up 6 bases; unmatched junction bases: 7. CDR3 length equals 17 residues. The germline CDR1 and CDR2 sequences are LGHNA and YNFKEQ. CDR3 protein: CASSPTGTSGGEDTQYF. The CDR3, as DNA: TGTGCCAGCAGCCCGACCGGGACTAGCGGGGGGGAGGATACGCAGTATTTT.

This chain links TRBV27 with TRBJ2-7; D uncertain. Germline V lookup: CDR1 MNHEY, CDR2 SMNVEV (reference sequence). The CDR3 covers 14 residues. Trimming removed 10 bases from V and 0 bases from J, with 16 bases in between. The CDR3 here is CATNKRATSYEQYF. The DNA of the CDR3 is TGTGCCACCAATAAACGGGCCACCTCCTACGAGCAGTACTTC.

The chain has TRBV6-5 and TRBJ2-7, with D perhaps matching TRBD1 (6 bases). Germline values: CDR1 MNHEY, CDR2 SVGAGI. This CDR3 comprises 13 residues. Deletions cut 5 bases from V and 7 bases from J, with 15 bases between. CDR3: CASSNIRGREQYF. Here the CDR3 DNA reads TGTGCCAGCAGTAACATCAGGGGTAGGGAGCAGTACTTC.

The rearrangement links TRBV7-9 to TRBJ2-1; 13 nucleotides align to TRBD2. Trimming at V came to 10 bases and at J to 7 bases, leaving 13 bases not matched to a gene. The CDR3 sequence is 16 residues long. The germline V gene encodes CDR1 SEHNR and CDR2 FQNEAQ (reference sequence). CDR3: CATRLAGGNPLNEQFF. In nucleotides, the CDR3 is TGTGCCACCAGACTAGCGGGAGGAAATCCTCTTAATGAGCAGTTCTTC.

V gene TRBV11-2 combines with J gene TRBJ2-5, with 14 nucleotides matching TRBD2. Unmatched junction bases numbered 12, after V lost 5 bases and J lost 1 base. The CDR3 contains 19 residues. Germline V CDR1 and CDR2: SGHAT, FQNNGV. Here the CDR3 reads CASSPPRTSGGPFQETQYF. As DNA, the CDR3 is TGTGCCAGCAGCCCACCACGGACTAGCGGGGGGCCCTTCCAAGAGACCCAGTACTTC. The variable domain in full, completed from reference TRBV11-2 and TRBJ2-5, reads EAGVAQSPRYKIIEKRQSVAFWCNPISGHATLYWYQQILGQGPKLLIQFQNNGVVDDSQLPKDRFSAERLKGVDSTLKIQPAKLEDSAVYLCASSPPRTSGGPFQETQYFGPGTRLLVL.

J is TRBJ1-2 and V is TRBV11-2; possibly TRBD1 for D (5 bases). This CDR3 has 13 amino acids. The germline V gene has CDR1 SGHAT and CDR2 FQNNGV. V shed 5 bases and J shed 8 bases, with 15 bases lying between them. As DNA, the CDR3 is TGTGCCAGCAGCCCTTCAGGGACCTGGGGCTACACCTTC. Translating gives CASSPSGTWGYTF.

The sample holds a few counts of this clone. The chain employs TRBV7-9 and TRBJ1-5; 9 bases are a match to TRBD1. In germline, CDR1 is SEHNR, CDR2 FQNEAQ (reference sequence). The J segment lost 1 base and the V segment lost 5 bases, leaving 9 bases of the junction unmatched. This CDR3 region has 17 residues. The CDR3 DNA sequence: TGTGCCAGCAGCCTGGCCTGGGACAGGGACAGCAATCAGCCCCAGCATTTT. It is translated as CASSLAWDRDSNQPQHF.